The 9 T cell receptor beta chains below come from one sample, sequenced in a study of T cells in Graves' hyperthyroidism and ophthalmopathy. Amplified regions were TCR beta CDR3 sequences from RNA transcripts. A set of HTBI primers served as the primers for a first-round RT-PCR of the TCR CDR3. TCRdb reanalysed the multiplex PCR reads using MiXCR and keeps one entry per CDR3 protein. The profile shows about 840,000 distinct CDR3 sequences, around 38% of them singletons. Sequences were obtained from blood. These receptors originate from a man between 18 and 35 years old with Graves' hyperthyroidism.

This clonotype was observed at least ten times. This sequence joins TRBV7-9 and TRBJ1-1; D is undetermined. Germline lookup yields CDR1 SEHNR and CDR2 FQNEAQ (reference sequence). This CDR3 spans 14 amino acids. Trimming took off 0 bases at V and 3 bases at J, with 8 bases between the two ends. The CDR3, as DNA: TGTGCCAGCAGCTTAGCAGGGAGGGACACTGAAGCTTTCTTT. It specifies CASSLAGRDTEAFF.

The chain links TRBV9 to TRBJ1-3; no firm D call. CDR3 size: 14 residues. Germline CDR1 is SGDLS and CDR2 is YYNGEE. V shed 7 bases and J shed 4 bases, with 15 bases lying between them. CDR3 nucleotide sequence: TGTGCCAGCTCACCGGCGTCGGACGGAAACACCATATATTTT. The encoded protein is CASSPASDGNTIYF.

This chain's CDR3 is CSVRSGGFGYGYTF. Written as DNA, the CDR3 is TGCAGCGTTCGTAGTGGGGGGTTTGGCTATGGCTACACCTTC. The J gene is TRBJ1-2, the V gene TRBV29-1; TRBD1 is a possible D gene (5 bases). CDR3 length: 14 amino acids. The ends were cut back, 5 bases at V and 4 bases at J, with 17 bases in the middle. Per the germline V gene, CDR1 is SQVTM and CDR2 is ANQGSEA.

CDR3 region: CSATGTSGSQETQYF. DNA for the CDR3: TGCAGTGCCACCGGGACTAGCGGGAGCCAAGAGACCCAGTACTTC. This chain connects TRBV20-1 to TRBJ2-5; 14 nucleotides line up with TRBD2. Germline V CDR1 and CDR2: DFQATT, SNEGSKA (reference sequence). The CDR3 extends over 15 amino acids. V shed 6 bases, J shed 1 base, and the junction held 4 bases outside the gene matches.

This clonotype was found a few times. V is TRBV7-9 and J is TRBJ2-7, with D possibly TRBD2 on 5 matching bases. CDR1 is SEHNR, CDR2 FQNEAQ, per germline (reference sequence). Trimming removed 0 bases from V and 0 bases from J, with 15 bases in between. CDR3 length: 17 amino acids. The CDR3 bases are TGTGCCAGCAGCTTAGCGTCCCGGACTGGTAGCTCCTACGAGCAGTACTTC. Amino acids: CASSLASRTGSSYEQYF.

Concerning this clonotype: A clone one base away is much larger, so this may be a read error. Here the CDR3 reads CSAGQETYEQYF. CDR3 coding DNA: TGCAGTGCTGGACAGGAAACCTACGAGCAGTACTTC. The chain employs TRBV20-1 and TRBJ2-7; 7 nucleotides match TRBD1. In germline, CDR1 is DFQATT, CDR2 SNEGSKA (reference sequence). V trimming: 5 bases; J trimming: 2 bases; junction bases outside the gene matches: 3. CDR3 length: 12 residues.

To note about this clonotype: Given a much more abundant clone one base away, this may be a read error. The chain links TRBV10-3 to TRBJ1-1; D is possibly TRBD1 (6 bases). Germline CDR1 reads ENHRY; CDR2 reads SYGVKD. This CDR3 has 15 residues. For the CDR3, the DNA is TGTGCCATCAGTGGGATGGACAGCCTGAACACTGAAGCTCTCTTT. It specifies CAISGMDSLNTEALF.

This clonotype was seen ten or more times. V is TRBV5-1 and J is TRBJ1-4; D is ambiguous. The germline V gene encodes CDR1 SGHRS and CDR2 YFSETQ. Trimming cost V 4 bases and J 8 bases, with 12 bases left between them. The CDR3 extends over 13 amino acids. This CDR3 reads CASSTRAGEKLFF. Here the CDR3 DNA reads TGCGCCAGCAGCACACGGGCAGGAGAAAAACTGTTTTTT.

The CDR3 reads CASSSLGQVGTEAFF. CDR3 DNA: TGTGCCAGCAGTTCCCTTGGACAGGTGGGGACTGAAGCTTTCTTT. The V gene is TRBV6-5, the J gene TRBJ1-1, with 7 bases lining up with TRBD1. Germline trimming cut 4 bases from V and 5 bases from J; bases unmatched to any gene: 10. CDR3 length equals 15 residues. Germline CDR1 MNHEY, CDR2 SVGAGI.